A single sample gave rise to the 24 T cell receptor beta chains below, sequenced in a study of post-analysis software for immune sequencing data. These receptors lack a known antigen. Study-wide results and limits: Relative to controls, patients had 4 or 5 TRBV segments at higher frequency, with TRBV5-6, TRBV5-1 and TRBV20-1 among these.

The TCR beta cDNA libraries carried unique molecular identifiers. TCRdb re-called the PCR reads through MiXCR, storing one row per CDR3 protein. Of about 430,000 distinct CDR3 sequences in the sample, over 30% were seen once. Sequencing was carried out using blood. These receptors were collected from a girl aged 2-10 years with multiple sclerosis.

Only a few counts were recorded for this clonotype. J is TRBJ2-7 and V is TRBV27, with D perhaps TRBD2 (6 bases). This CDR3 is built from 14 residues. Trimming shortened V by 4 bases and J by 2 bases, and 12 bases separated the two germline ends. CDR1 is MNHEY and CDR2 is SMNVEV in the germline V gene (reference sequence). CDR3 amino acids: CASSYGGAAYEQYF. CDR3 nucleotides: TGTGCCAGCAGTTACGGCGGGGCTGCCTACGAGCAGTACTTC.

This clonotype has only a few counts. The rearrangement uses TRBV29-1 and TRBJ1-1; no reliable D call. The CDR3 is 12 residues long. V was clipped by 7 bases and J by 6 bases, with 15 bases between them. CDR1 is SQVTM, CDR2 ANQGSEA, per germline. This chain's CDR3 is CSGRRGTSEAFF. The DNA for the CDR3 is TGCAGCGGGAGACGGGGAACCTCTGAAGCTTTCTTT.

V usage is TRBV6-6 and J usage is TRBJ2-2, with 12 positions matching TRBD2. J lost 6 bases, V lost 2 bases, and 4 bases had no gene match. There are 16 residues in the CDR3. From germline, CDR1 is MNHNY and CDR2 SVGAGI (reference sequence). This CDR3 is CASSYRTSGEAGELFF. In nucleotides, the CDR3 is TGTGCCAGCAGTTACCGGACTAGCGGGGAGGCCGGGGAGCTGTTTTTT.

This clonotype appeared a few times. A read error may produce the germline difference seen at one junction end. CDR3: CTTALTRALPHEQYF. The CDR3 DNA reads as TGTACCACCGCTCTTACGAGGGCGCTTCCCCACGAGCAGTACTTC. The chain couples TRBV15 to TRBJ2-7, with TRBD2 as a possible D gene (5 bases). The CDR3 runs 15 residues. Germline V lookup: CDR1 LNHNV, CDR2 YYDKDF (reference sequence).

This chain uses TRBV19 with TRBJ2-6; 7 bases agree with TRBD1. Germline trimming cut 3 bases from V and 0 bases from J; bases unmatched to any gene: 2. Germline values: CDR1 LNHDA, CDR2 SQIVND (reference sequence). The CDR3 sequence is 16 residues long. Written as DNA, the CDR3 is TGTGCCAGTAGTATGGGACAGAGCTCTGGGGCCAACGTCCTGACTTTC. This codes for CASSMGQSSGANVLTF.

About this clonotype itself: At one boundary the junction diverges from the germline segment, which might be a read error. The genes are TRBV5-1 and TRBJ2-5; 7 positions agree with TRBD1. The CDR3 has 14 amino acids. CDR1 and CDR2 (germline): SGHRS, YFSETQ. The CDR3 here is CASSLDPGGESQYF. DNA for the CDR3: TGCGCCAGCAGCTTGGACCCAGGGGGAGAGTCCCAGTACTTC.

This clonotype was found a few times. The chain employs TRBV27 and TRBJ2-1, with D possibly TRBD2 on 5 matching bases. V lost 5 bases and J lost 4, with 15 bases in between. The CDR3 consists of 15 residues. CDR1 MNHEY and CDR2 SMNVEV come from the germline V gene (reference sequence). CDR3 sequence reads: CASSPLLEGYNEQFF. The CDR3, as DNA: TGTGCCAGCAGTCCTCTACTAGAGGGTTACAATGAGCAGTTCTTC.

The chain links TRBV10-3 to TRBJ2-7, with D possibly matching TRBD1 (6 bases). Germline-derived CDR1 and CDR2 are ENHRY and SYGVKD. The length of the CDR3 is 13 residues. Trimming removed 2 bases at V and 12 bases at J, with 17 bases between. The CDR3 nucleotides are TGTGCCATCAGTGAGATCGAGGGGGAAAGTCGGTACTTC. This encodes CAISEIEGESRYF.

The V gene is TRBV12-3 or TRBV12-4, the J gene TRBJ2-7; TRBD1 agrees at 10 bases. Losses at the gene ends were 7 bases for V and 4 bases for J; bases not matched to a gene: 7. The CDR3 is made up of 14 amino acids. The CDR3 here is CASTQGQGLYEQYF. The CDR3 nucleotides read TGTGCCAGCACCCAGGGACAGGGGTTATACGAGCAGTACTTC.

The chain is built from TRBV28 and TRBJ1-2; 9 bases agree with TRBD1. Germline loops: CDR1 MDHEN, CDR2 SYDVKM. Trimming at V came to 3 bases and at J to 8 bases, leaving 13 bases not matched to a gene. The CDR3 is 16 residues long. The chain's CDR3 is CASSFYPGQGQYGYTF. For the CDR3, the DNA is TGTGCCAGCAGTTTCTATCCGGGACAGGGACAATACGGCTACACCTTC.

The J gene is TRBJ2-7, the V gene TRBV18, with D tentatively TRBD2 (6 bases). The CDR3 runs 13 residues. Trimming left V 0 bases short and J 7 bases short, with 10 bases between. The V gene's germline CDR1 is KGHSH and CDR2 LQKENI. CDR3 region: CASSPPGSWEQYF. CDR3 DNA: TGTGCCAGCTCACCACCCGGGAGTTGGGAGCAGTACTTC.

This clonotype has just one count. CDR3 protein: CASSYSSGRADGHEQYF. The CDR3 DNA reads TGTGCCAGCAGTTACTCTAGCGGGAGGGCCGACGGCCACGAGCAGTACTTC. This chain uses TRBV6-5 with TRBJ2-4, with 11 bases fitting TRBD2. The DNA end lines up better with TRBJ2-7; the J call may be wrong. The germline V gene encodes CDR1 MNHEY and CDR2 SVGAGI. This CDR3 is 17 amino acids long.

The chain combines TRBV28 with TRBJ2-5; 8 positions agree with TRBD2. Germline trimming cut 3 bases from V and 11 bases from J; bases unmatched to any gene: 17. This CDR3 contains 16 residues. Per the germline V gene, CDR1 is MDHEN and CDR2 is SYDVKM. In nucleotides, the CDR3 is TGTGCCAGCAGTTTCCGACTAGCGAACTCCTACAATGAGCAGTACTTC. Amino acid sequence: CASSFRLANSYNEQYF.

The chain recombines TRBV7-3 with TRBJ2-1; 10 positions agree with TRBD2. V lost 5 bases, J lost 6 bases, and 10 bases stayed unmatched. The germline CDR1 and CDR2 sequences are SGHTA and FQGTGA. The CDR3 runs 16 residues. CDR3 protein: CASSADPSGSSNEQFF. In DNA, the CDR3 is TGTGCCAGCAGCGCAGACCCTAGCGGGAGTAGCAATGAGCAGTTCTTC.

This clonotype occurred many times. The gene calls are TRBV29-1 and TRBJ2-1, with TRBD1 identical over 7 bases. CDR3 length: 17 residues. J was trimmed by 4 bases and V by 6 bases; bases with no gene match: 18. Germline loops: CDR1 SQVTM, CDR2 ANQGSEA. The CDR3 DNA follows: TGCAGCGTCCGGGACAGCCCTTACGCGGCCAAATACAATGAGCAGTTCTTC. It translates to CSVRDSPYAAKYNEQFF.

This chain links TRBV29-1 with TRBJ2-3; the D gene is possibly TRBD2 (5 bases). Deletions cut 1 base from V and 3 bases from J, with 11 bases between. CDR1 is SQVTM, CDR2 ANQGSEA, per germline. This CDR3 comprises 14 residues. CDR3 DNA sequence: TGCAGCGTTGAAGGCAGTGAGGGAACAGATACGCAGTATTTT. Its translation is CSVEGSEGTDTQYF.

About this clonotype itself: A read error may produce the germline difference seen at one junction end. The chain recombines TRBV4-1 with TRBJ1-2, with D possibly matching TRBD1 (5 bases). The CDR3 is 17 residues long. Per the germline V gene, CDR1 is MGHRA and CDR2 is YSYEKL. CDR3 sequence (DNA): TGCGCCAGCAGCCAAGCCGGGACGGCCCAGAGAAGTTATGGCCACACCTTC. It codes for CASSQAGTAQRSYGHTF.

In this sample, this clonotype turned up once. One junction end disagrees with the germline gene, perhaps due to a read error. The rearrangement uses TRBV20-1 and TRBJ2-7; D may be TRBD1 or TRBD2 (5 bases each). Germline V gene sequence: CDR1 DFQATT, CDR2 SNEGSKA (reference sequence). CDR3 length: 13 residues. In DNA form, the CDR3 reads TGCAGTGCTAGAGATCAGGGTGGGTGGGAGCGGTACTTC. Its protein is CSARDQGGWERYF.

The DNA for the CDR3 is TGTGCCAGCAGCCCAACTGGGACAGCGGGTGACGAGCAGTACTTC. Encoded protein: CASSPTGTAGDEQYF. The V gene is TRBV5-4, the J gene TRBJ2-7; D might be TRBD1 (7 bases). This CDR3 contains 15 residues. Germline values: CDR1 SGHNT, CDR2 YYREEE (reference sequence). Trimming removed 4 bases from V and 5 bases from J, with 19 bases in between.

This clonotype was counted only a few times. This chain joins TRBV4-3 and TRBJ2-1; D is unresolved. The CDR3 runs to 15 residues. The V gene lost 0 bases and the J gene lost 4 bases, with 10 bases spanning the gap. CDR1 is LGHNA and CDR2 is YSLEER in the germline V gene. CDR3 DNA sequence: TGCGCCAGCAGCCAAGATCCGCTAGGTTACAATGAGCAGTTCTTC. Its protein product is CASSQDPLGYNEQFF.

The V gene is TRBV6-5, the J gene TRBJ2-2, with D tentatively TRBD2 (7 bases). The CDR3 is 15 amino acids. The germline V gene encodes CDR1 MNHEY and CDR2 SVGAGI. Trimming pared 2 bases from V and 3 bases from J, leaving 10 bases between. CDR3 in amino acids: CASSYRGGHTGELFF. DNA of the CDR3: TGTGCCAGCAGTTACAGGGGGGGTCACACCGGGGAGCTGTTTTTT.

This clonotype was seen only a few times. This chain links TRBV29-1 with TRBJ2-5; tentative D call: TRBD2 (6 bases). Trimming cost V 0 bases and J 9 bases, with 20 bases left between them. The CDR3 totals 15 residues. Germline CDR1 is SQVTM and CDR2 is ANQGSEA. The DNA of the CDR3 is TGCAGCGTTGAAGACCTGGGACTCCGAAGGGCGGCCCAGTACTTC. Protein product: CSVEDLGLRRAAQYF. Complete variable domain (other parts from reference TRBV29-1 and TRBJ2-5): SAVISQKPSRDICQRGTSLTIQCQVDSQVTMMFWYRQQPGQSLTLIATANQGSEATYESGFVIDKFPISRPNLTFSTLTVSNMSPEDSSIYLCSVEDLGLRRAAQYFGPGTRLLVL.

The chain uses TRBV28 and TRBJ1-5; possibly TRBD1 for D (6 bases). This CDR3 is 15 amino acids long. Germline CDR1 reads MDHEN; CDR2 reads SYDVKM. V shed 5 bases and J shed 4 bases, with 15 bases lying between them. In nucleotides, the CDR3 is TGTGCCAGCAGTCCGGGACACCCGCTGAATCAGCCCCAGCATTTT. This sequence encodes CASSPGHPLNQPQHF.

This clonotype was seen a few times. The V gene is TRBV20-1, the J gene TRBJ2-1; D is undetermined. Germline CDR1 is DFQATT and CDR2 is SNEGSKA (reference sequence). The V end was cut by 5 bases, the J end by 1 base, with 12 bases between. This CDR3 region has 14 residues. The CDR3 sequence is CSAQSVASYNEQFF. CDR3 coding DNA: TGCAGTGCTCAATCCGTTGCGTCCTACAATGAGCAGTTCTTC.